These 15 T cell receptor beta chains share one sample of origin, sequenced in a study of T cells in Graves' hyperthyroidism and ophthalmopathy. What was amplified from RNA transcripts were TCR beta CDR3 regions. RT-PCR in the first round (using the HTBI primer set) targeted the TCR CDR3. MiXCR was run by TCRdb on the multiplex PCR reads, yielding one entry per CDR3 protein. The repertoire holds around 270,000 distinct CDR3 sequences, around a fifth seen once, with less than 40% in the top ten. The sequenced material came from blood. The receptor set was obtained from a man in his fifties or sixties with Graves' ophthalmopathy.

This clonotype has a count of ten or more. V and J are TRBV24-1 and TRBJ2-5; possibly TRBD1 for D (6 bases). The CDR3 sequence is 19 residues long. Trimming shortened V by 2 bases and J by 2 bases, and 23 bases separated the two germline ends. Germline V lookup: CDR1 KGHDR, CDR2 SFDVKD. As DNA, the CDR3 is TGTGCCACCAGTGATTATAAACAGGGTGATTGGCAAGGTCAAGAGACCCAGTACTTC. Translating it yields CATSDYKQGDWQGQETQYF.

This clonotype has at least ten counts. The V gene is TRBV18, the J gene TRBJ2-7, with 7 bases identical to TRBD1. The CDR3 runs to 14 residues. CDR1 KGHSH and CDR2 LQKENI come from the germline V gene. The V and J ends lost 8 bases and 2 bases, in that order; junction bases with no gene match: 9. The CDR3 loop is CASHQGTAPYEQYF. The DNA for the CDR3 is TGTGCCAGCCACCAAGGGACAGCCCCCTACGAGCAGTACTTC.

This clonotype appeared many times. The chain is built from TRBV14 and TRBJ2-3; D ambiguous. Germline lookup yields CDR1 SGHDN and CDR2 FVKESK. Trimming cost V 1 base and J 3 bases, with 8 bases left between them. This CDR3 comprises 14 residues. The CDR3 sequence: CASSQVPGTDTQYF. The CDR3 DNA reads as TGTGCCAGCAGCCAAGTTCCCGGTACAGATACGCAGTATTTT.

V and J are TRBV7-9 and TRBJ1-2, with a weak D call TRBD1 (5 bases). This CDR3 contains 14 residues. The ends were cut back, 5 bases at V and 6 bases at J, with 16 bases in the middle. CDR1 SEHNR and CDR2 FQNEAQ come from the germline V gene (reference sequence). This CDR3 reads CASSLPGRDDGYTF. Here the CDR3 DNA reads TGTGCCAGCAGCCTCCCCGGCAGGGATGATGGCTACACCTTC.

In its sample, this clonotype was seen a few times. V gene TRBV3-1 combines with J gene TRBJ2-1, with D perhaps TRBD1 (6 bases). Trimming shortened V by 3 bases and J by 10 bases, and 13 bases separated the two germline ends. This CDR3 is built from 13 residues. Germline CDR1 LGHDT, CDR2 YNNKEL (reference sequence). CDR3 nucleotides: TGTGCCAGCAGCCACGATAGTACAGGGGAGCAGTTCTTC. Translated: CASSHDSTGEQFF.

Ten or more counts support this clonotype. CDR3 nucleotides: TGTGCCAGCAGCCAGCAGGGTGCGAGCACTGAAGCTTTCTTT. Its translation: CASSQQGASTEAFF. The chain carries TRBV7-2 and TRBJ1-1; D perhaps matches TRBD1 (5 bases). The CDR3 is 14 amino acids. Germline V gene lookup returns CDR1 SGHTA and CDR2 FQGNSA. Trimming pared 5 bases from V and 4 bases from J, leaving 14 bases between. The variable domain in full, with the rest retrieved from reference TRBV7-2 and TRBJ1-1, is GAGVSQSPSNKVTEKGKDVELRCDPISGHTALYWYRQSLGQGLEFLIYFQGNSAPDKSGLPSDRFSAERTGGSVSTLTIQRTQQEDSAVYLCASSQQGASTEAFFGQGTRLTVV.

The genes are TRBV28 and TRBJ2-1; D perhaps matches TRBD2 (6 bases). Germline V gene data show CDR1 as MDHEN and CDR2 as SYDVKM. The CDR3 runs 14 residues. V shed 6 bases and J shed 8 bases, with 17 bases lying between them. CDR3 nucleotides: TGTGCCAGCAGCTCCACCTCCGTAGCGGATGAGCAGTTCTTC. Translated, it gives CASSSTSVADEQFF.

This clonotype occurred a few times. The CDR3 is CASSSVPVIYNEQFF. The CDR3 bases are TGTGCCAGCAGCTCCGTTCCGGTGATCTACAATGAGCAGTTCTTC. The rearrangement uses TRBV7-3 and TRBJ2-1; the D is unclear. The CDR3 runs 15 residues. V shed 4 bases and J shed 3 bases, with 13 bases lying between them. Germline values: CDR1 SGHTA, CDR2 FQGTGA. Supplemented by reference TRBV7-3 and TRBJ2-1, the full variable domain reads GAGVSQTPSNKVTEKGKYVELRCDPISGHTALYWYRQSLGQGPEFLIYFQGTGAADDSGLPNDRFFAVRPEGSVSTLKIQRTERGDSAVYLCASSSVPVIYNEQFFGPGTRLTVL.

In its sample, this clonotype was seen a few times. The chain joins TRBV9 to TRBJ1-2; unclear D gene. The CDR3 length is 14 residues. Looked up from germline, CDR1 is SGDLS and CDR2 is YYNGEE. The V end lost 4 bases, the J end lost 0 bases, and 10 bases lay between the germline ends. The CDR3 bases are TGTGCCAGCAGCCCGGACGGTACTAACTATGGCTACACCTTC. Its translation is CASSPDGTNYGYTF. The variable domain in full, completed from reference TRBV9 and TRBJ1-2, reads DSGVTQTPKHLITATGQRVTLRCSPRSGDLSVYWYQQSLDQGLQFLIQYYNGEERAKGNILERFSAQQFPDLHSELNLSSLELGDSALYFCASSPDGTNYGYTFGSGTRLTVV.

This clonotype has a single count. The V call is TRBV2, the J call TRBJ2-1; 11 bases fit TRBD2. CDR3 length equals 16 residues. The germline V gene encodes CDR1 SNHLY and CDR2 FYNNEI. The junction had 9 bases not matched to a gene; V was cut back by 2 bases and J by 9 bases. The CDR3 loop reads CASSELAGGTVPEQFF. CDR3 in DNA: TGTGCCAGCAGTGAACTAGCGGGAGGTACGGTGCCTGAGCAGTTCTTC.

The rearrangement uses TRBV6-1 and TRBJ1-5, with 8 bases matching TRBD1. Germline V gene lookup returns CDR1 MNHNS and CDR2 SASEGT. Germline trimming cut 1 base from V and 3 bases from J; bases unmatched to any gene: 5. This CDR3 has 16 amino acids. Here the CDR3 DNA reads TGTGCCAGCAGTGAAGTCGGGACAGGAGACAATCAGCCCCAGCATTTT. This sequence encodes CASSEVGTGDNQPQHF.

This clonotype was recorded many times. This chain uses TRBV20-1 with TRBJ1-5; no firm D call. V lost 6 bases and J 3 bases, leaving 12 bases between the germline ends. This CDR3 has 13 amino acids. Germline V gene data show CDR1 as DFQATT and CDR2 as SNEGSKA (reference sequence). In nucleotides, the CDR3 is TGCAGTGCAACCTTAGGACTCAATCAGCCCCAGCATTTT. Amino acids: CSATLGLNQPQHF.

The chain employs TRBV7-9 and TRBJ2-7; perhaps D is TRBD1 or TRBD2 (6 bases each). Trimming pared 3 bases from V and 2 bases from J, leaving 17 bases between. Per the germline V gene, CDR1 is SEHNR and CDR2 is FQNEAQ (reference sequence). The CDR3 consists of 16 residues. The CDR3 nucleotides are TGTGCCAGCAGCTTGGTTGCGGGACACCTGGCCTACGAGCAGTACTTC. Protein product: CASSLVAGHLAYEQYF. Combining the CDR3 with reference TRBV7-9 and TRBJ2-7 gives the whole variable domain DTGVSQNPRHKITKRGQNVTFRCDPISEHNRLYWYRQTLGQGPEFLTYFQNEAQLEKSRLLSDRFSAERPKGSFSTLEIQRTEQGDSAMYLCASSLVAGHLAYEQYFGPGTRLTVT.

V is TRBV5-4 and J is TRBJ2-1; tentative D call: TRBD1 (5 bases). Germline loops: CDR1 SGHNT, CDR2 YYREEE (reference sequence). The CDR3 has 14 residues. Deletions cut 9 bases from V and 7 bases from J, with 20 bases between. The CDR3 DNA follows: TGTGCCACCGAGGCTTACCTCGCAGGGAATGAGCAGTTCTTC. Translation gives CATEAYLAGNEQFF.

This clonotype occurred many times. The chain recombines TRBV18 with TRBJ2-6, with 10 bases fitting TRBD1. Germline trimming cut 5 bases from V and 7 bases from J; bases unmatched to any gene: 5. The CDR3 sequence is 15 residues long. Germline-derived CDR1 and CDR2 are KGHSH and LQKENI. CDR3 in amino acids: CASSTRQGAANVLTF. CDR3 nucleotides: TGTGCCAGCTCAACTCGACAGGGGGCAGCCAACGTCCTGACTTTC.